This TCR beta chain appears in the sequencing data of a study of shared clonotypes between healthy human individuals. Study summary: Serving as donors were two women and a few men, whose ages spanned 18 to 49. The plates for each donor numbered three CD4 naive, three CD4 memory, two CD8 naive and one CD8 memory.

Germline assignment: CDR1 SGHVS and CDR2 FQNEAQ. Trimming took off 5 bases at V and 4 bases at J, with 21 bases between the two ends. This CDR3 is 16 amino acids long. Assay: immunoSEQ multiplex PCR; the TCRdb copy retains only in-frame clones and omits some. The sample contains 2.5 million or so clones, just over 90% of which appear only once. This TCR came from a man younger than 35 in good health. The sequencing sample was made of naive CD4+ T cells sorted from blood. The subset here: CD45RA+ positively selected. V usage is TRBV7-8 and J usage is TRBJ2-7; D assignment may be TRBD1 or TRBD2 (5 bases each). For the CDR3, the DNA is TGTGCCAGCAGCCCGAGGGACCTTTTCGTGTTGTACGAGCAGTACTTC. Translated, it gives CASSPRDLFVLYEQYF.